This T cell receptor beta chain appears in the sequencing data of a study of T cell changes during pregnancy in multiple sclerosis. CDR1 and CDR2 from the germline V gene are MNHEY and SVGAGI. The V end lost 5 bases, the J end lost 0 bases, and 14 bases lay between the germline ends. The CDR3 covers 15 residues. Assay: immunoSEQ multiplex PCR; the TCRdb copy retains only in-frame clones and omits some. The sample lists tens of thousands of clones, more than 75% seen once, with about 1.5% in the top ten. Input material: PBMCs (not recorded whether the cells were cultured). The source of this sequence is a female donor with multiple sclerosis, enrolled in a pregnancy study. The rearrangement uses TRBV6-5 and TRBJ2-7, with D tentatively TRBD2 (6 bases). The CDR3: CASSGGLPSSYEQYF. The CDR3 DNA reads TGTGCCAGCAGTGGGGGACTTCCAAGCTCCTACGAGCAGTACTTC.